Here is one T cell receptor (beta chain) with its context. This clonotype was seen at least ten times. This receptor's antigen is unknown. Per-base qualities were not stored, and no clone one base away is much larger. Sequencing was performed on an Illumina HiSeq 2000. TCR beta chain libraries were generated by multiplex PCR amplification. The amplified TCR beta chain products were analyzed by high-throughput sequencing. The raw public data were reprocessed by TCRdb itself: fastp quality trimming at Q25, MiXCR clonotype calling, in-frame beta chains only. Identical CDR3 protein sequences are pooled into one entry, listed with their most common genes and DNA. In all, the sample holds around 110,000 distinct CDR3 sequences, and 30% of those were seen once. Approximately 5.2% of the sample is taken by the ten largest. Lymph node samples were obtained from the axillary draining lymph nodes of breast cancer patients.

This specimen comes from a study of breast tumors, draining lymph nodes, adjacent tissues (dated by TCRdb to about 2016). At the level of the whole study: TCR beta repertoires were compared across tumor, adjacent nontumor tissue and axillary lymph nodes obtained from breast cancer patients. In human breast cancer, the study set out to evaluate how tumor, surrounding tissue and draining lymph node repertoires relate to one another and whether T cells may move between these sites. Results and caveats for the whole study, not just this receptor: The conclusion that tumor T cells originate in lymph nodes was presented as consistent with a hypothesis rather than as directly demonstrated. Tumor and nontumor tissue repertoires were significantly more similar in luminal-like than in basal-like breast cancer. The data were considered consistent with the idea that most tumor T cells come from the lymph node and then expand in tumor tissue. Tumors showed preferential V and J gene usage, and their T-cell repertoire diversity fell below that of lymph nodes yet above that of nontumor tissue.

This clonotype was obtained from a female donor with breast cancer. Some clones in this sample may be carry-over from other donors' samples. The sequencing sample was made of axillary lymph node tissue.

The CDR3 has the sequence CASSPSNTPNYGYTF. The bases read TGTGCCAGCTCACCTAGCAATACCCCTAACTATGGCTACACCTTC. The chain joins TRBV18 to TRBJ1-2, with no confident D gene call. Per the germline V gene, KGHSH is the CDR1 and LQKENI is the CDR2. Deletion took 3 bases off V and 0 bases off J, with a span of 11 bases between the germline ends. The CDR3 has 15 amino acids, counting the end cysteine and phenylalanine. Kept here is only the CDR3 DNA, which spans 45 bases and is read in frame from base 1.